This entry lists 3 T cell receptor beta chains sequenced from one sample in a study of T cell responses to AZD1222 COVID-19 vaccine. The table came from immunoSEQ multiplex PCR; TCRdb's copy has only in-frame clones and leaves some out. Among around 180,000 clones listed, about 89% were seen once. Here the sequenced sample was peripheral blood, taken on day 0 of MenACWY control vaccination. These receptors were collected from an adult in good health.

This chain connects TRBV11-2 to TRBJ2-2; D remains unclear. The germline V and J ends were trimmed by 1 base and 1 base, with 16 bases remaining between them. The CDR3 runs 18 residues. The germline V gene has CDR1 SGHAT and CDR2 FQNNGV. CDR3 protein: CASSLGAPGLKNTGELFF. The CDR3 DNA follows: TGTGCCAGCAGCTTAGGAGCCCCGGGCCTCAAGAACACCGGGGAGCTGTTTTTT.

In its sample, this clone was seen once. The V gene is TRBV7-3, the J gene TRBJ2-2, with D tentatively TRBD2 (6 bases). The V end was cut by 7 bases, the J end by 1 base, with 13 bases between. CDR1 is SGHTA, CDR2 FQGTGA, per germline. The CDR3 spans 15 residues. The CDR3 DNA is TGTGCCAGCATACCGGAGGGCCGGAACACCGGGGAGCTGTTTTTT. Protein product: CASIPEGRNTGELFF.

The chain joins TRBV18 to TRBJ2-5; D may be TRBD2 (5 bases). This CDR3 is built from 14 residues. V lost 0 bases to trimming and J lost 7 bases, with 12 bases between them. Germline V gene sequence: CDR1 KGHSH, CDR2 LQKENI. CDR3 sequence reads: CASSPPPEGRTQYF. CDR3 DNA sequence: TGTGCCAGCTCACCACCCCCCGAGGGTCGGACCCAGTACTTC.